These T cell receptor beta chains were read from a single sample in a study of control samples from healthy donors and cancer patients. Sequencing was performed with immunoSEQ multiplex PCR; in TCRdb, only in-frame clones are kept and a portion is missing. This repertoire shows approximately 170,000 clones, almost 90% found once; its top ten account for approximately 1.4%. The sample was blood. The receptors were sampled from a woman aged 45-59 years in good health. Each CDR3 is given with its conserved first and last residue. Each record gives: J gene, clone size, D gene, V gene, CDR3 DNA, CDR3 protein. A D gene is named only where the DNA matches it firmly. Size is omitted from some rows. Given values are once, few, many or a class for expanded clones.

j_call: TRBJ2-1; clone_size: -; d_call: TRBD1; v_call: TRBV5-1; cdr3_nt: TGCGCCAGCAGCCCCGGGACAGTGAACTACAATGAGCAGTTCTTC; cdr3_aa: CASSPGTVNYNEQFF
j_call: TRBJ2-3; clone_size: -; d_call: TRBD1; v_call: TRBV29-1; cdr3_nt: TGCAGCGTTAACAGGGGTGATACGCAGTATTTT; cdr3_aa: CSVNRGDTQYF
j_call: TRBJ2-1; clone_size: few; d_call: -; v_call: TRBV28; cdr3_nt: TGTGCCAGCAGTTCCGCGTTAATGGGCTACAATGAGCAGTTCTTC; cdr3_aa: CASSSALMGYNEQFF
j_call: TRBJ1-5; clone_size: -; d_call: -; v_call: TRBV5-6; cdr3_nt: TGTGCCAGCAGCCAGCGGAGAGGGGGACCTAATCAGCCCCAGCATTTT; cdr3_aa: CASSQRRGGPNQPQHF
j_call: TRBJ1-2; clone_size: -; d_call: -; v_call: TRBV24-1; cdr3_nt: TGTGCCACCAGTGAGAACACAGGGAACTATGGCTACACCTTC; cdr3_aa: CATSENTGNYGYTF
j_call: TRBJ1-5; clone_size: -; d_call: TRBD1; v_call: TRBV6-2/TRBV6-3; cdr3_nt: TGTGCCAGCAGTGCGTCCGGGACAGTGAGCAATCAGCCCCAGCATTTT; cdr3_aa: CASSASGTVSNQPQHF
j_call: TRBJ1-2; clone_size: -; d_call: TRBD1; v_call: TRBV28; cdr3_nt: TGTGCCAGCAGTTTATCCCCCCCGACAGGGGGCAATGGCTACACCTTC; cdr3_aa: CASSLSPPTGGNGYTF
j_call: TRBJ1-1; clone_size: -; d_call: TRBD1; v_call: TRBV3-1/TRBV3-2; cdr3_nt: TGTGCCAGCAGCCAGGACAGGGGTCGGTTCTTT; cdr3_aa: CASSQDRGRFF
j_call: TRBJ2-3; clone_size: -; d_call: TRBD2; v_call: TRBV5-1; cdr3_nt: TGCGCCAGCAATACGGGGGGGCTCGACACAGATACGCAGTATTTT; cdr3_aa: CASNTGGLDTDTQYF
j_call: TRBJ2-3; clone_size: -; d_call: -; v_call: TRBV30; cdr3_nt: TGTGCCTGGAGAGGGTTTTCGCCCACAGATACGCAGTATTTT; cdr3_aa: CAWRGFSPTDTQYF
j_call: TRBJ2-5; clone_size: once; d_call: -; v_call: TRBV29-1; cdr3_nt: TGCATTCGGACTGGATGGTACTTC; cdr3_aa: CIRTGWYF
j_call: TRBJ2-5; clone_size: -; d_call: TRBD1; v_call: TRBV27; cdr3_nt: TGTGCCAGCAGTTTAAGGGACAGAGTGGAGACCCAGTACTTC; cdr3_aa: CASSLRDRVETQYF
j_call: TRBJ1-1; clone_size: -; d_call: TRBD1; v_call: TRBV3-1/TRBV3-2; cdr3_nt: TGTGCCAGCAGCCCACCGGGACAGATGAACACTGAAGCTTTCTTT; cdr3_aa: CASSPPGQMNTEAFF
j_call: TRBJ1-6; clone_size: -; d_call: -; v_call: TRBV5-4; cdr3_nt: TGTGCCAGCAGCAGAACAGGGTCCAATTCACCCCTCCACTTT; cdr3_aa: CASSRTGSNSPLHF
j_call: TRBJ2-4; clone_size: -; d_call: -; v_call: TRBV30; cdr3_nt: TGTGCCTGGAGTGTGGGCGGCCTCAAAAACATTCAGTACTTC; cdr3_aa: CAWSVGGLKNIQYF
j_call: TRBJ2-7; clone_size: -; d_call: -; v_call: TRBV7-9; cdr3_nt: TGTGCCAGCAGCTTATCCCTCGATTTCTACGAGCAGTACTTC; cdr3_aa: CASSLSLDFYEQYF
j_call: TRBJ1-5; clone_size: once; d_call: -; v_call: TRBV19; cdr3_nt: TGTGCCAGTAGTAGTGGGGGGCCAAATCAGCCCCAGCATTTT; cdr3_aa: CASSSGGPNQPQHF
j_call: TRBJ1-1; clone_size: -; d_call: -; v_call: TRBV18; cdr3_nt: TGTGCCAGCTCACCAAGGGGACTCCTTTACTCGGAGAACACTGAAGCTTTCTTT; cdr3_aa: CASSPRGLLYSENTEAFF
j_call: TRBJ1-3; clone_size: -; d_call: -; v_call: TRBV9; cdr3_nt: TGTGCCAGCAGCGTACAAGGGGAAGGAAACACCATATATTTT; cdr3_aa: CASSVQGEGNTIYF
j_call: TRBJ1-4; clone_size: -; d_call: -; v_call: TRBV11-2; cdr3_nt: TGTGCCAGCAGCCCCCGGGCAGGGAAGGAAAAACTGTTTTTT; cdr3_aa: CASSPRAGKEKLFF
j_call: TRBJ1-1; clone_size: once; d_call: -; v_call: TRBV7-9; cdr3_nt: TGTGCCAGCAGCCCAGAGAGGGGTGAAGCTTTCTTT; cdr3_aa: CASSPERGEAFF